This TCR beta chain is drawn from a study of T cells in Graves' hyperthyroidism and ophthalmopathy. Regarding the study as a whole: Separating ophthalmopathy from stable hyperthyroidism was achieved by a 13 V-J model.

As regards this clonotype: Its target is unknown.

This CDR3 spans 14 amino acids. CDR1 and CDR2 (germline): SGHRS, YFSETQ. The V end lost 7 bases, the J end lost 8 bases, and 16 bases lay between the germline ends. Template material for amplifying TCR beta CDR3 regions consisted of RNA transcripts. The HTBI primer set was used in a first-round RT-PCR of the TCR CDR3. TCRdb re-called the multiplex PCR reads with MiXCR, one entry per CDR3 protein. The data contain a few hundred thousand distinct CDR3 sequences, approximately 15% of them singletons. The TCR comes from a woman aged 40 to 50 with Graves' ophthalmopathy. V is TRBV5-1 and J is TRBJ1-6; TRBD1 might be the D (5 bases). The sequencing sample was made of blood. CDR3 loop: CASGIGGNYSPLHF. The CDR3 DNA reads TGCGCCAGCGGAATTGGGGGTAACTATTCACCCCTCCACTTT.